This T cell receptor (beta chain) is drawn from a study of shared clonotypes between healthy human individuals. The assay was immunoSEQ multiplex PCR, and TCRdb's table has in-frame clones only and misses some. The table lists millions of clones, about 95% of them singletons. CDR3 length: 14 amino acids. CDR1 is MNHEY, CDR2 SMNVEV, per germline (reference sequence). Trimming took off 3 bases at V and 0 bases at J, with 6 bases between the two ends. With respect to this clone: Different DNA sequences within this sample yield the same CDR3.

Selected positively for CCR7 and CD45RO-negative, naive CD8 cells excluded terminally differentiated effector memory CD45RA+ cells. The chain employs TRBV27 and TRBJ2-1; D is unclear. Sequencing used naive CD8+ T cells sorted from blood. The receptor was isolated from a young man in good health. In DNA, the CDR3 is TGTGCCAGCAGTTTGACGGGCTCCTACAATGAGCAGTTCTTC. Its translation is CASSLTGSYNEQFF.